This T cell receptor beta chain was profiled in a study of CD4 T cell repertoires and nickel (TCRdb year 2020). Notes on this clonotype: Its antigen is not yet known. One end of the junction fails to match germline, which may point to a read error.

Library generation was performed with RT-PCR. Sequencing used an Illumina MiSeq. TCRdb cleaned the public reads at Q25 with fastp, built clones with MiXCR and kept in-frame beta chains. Duplicate CDR3 protein sequences are folded into a single record with the most common DNA and genes. This sample gives fewer than 350 distinct CDR3 sequences in total; 72% of them show up just once. The ten biggest clones cover about a sixth of the sample. Taken from the germline V gene, the CDR1 and CDR2 loops are SGHRS and YFSETQ. The CDR3 runs 15 amino acids, cysteine and phenylalanine included. Of the read, only the CDR3 DNA is kept; its 45 bases are in frame from base 1.

Source material: CD4+ T cells from blood, not recorded whether cultured. The clonotype originates from a human donor in a nickel allergy study, with or without nickel allergy (not recorded which). It is not recorded whether this sample comes from one donor or several. This receptor chain uses TRBV5-1 and TRBJ1-6, with 8 bases aligning to TRBD1. CDR3 loop: CASSLHGTGPTDVRF. The DNA sequence is as follows: TGCGCCAGCAGCTTGCATGGGACAGGCCCCACCGATGTCCGTTTT.